This T cell receptor beta chain came from a study of cytomegalovirus exposure and HLA in healthy donors. The CDR3 sequence is 11 residues long. Germline lookup yields CDR1 MNHNS and CDR2 SASEGT. Overall study findings and caveats: Accounts indicate the classifier identified cytomegalovirus status with strong specificity and sensitivity. Donor immune exposure was known only as CMV serostatus.

For this clone: Its antigen is unknown. One junction end does not reproduce the germline sequence, and a read error may be involved.

Use of 60 Vbeta and 13 Jbeta primers characterized the PCR. Sequenced by immunoSEQ multiplex PCR; TCRdb stores in-frame clones only, minus some. The table has 50,000 or so clones, 72% seen once; the top ten hold more than 9%. Sequences were obtained from PBMCs. The rearrangement uses TRBV6-1 and TRBJ1-1; the D gene is possibly TRBD1 (5 bases). The TCR comes from a woman between 50 and 59 years old in good health and CMV-seronegative. The chain's CDR3 is CASREGAWAFF. CDR3 DNA sequence: TGTGCCAGCAGAGAAGGGGCTTGGGCTTTCTTT.